Below are 5 T cell receptor beta chains sequenced from a single sample in a study of T cells in women clearing cervical HPV infection. The repertoire was sequenced with immunoSEQ multiplex PCR; TCRdb's copy has only in-frame clones and lacks some. Its table lists around 48,000 clones. The sample comprised blood buffy coat. The receptors were sampled from a woman aged 18-70 years with a cervical HPV16 infection that either progressed to CIN3+ or cleared (not recorded which).

Comment on this clone: The sequenced fragment ends 3 residues before the CDR3 boundary, so the rest is inferred from the germline J gene. This chain uses TRBV29-1 with TRBJ2-1, with D hard to call. V lost 4 bases to trimming and J lost 2 bases, with 9 bases between them. The CDR3 has 13 residues. Per the germline V gene, CDR1 is SQVTM and CDR2 is ANQGSEA. The covered CDR3 bases are TGCAGCGTTGGAGGTAGGGCCTACAATGAG. The encoded protein is CSVGGRAYNE. The entire CDR3 is CSVGGRAYNEQFF.

Points on this clone: Read data end 3 residues before the CDR3 end; the end is taken from the germline J gene. The V call is TRBV5-5, the J call TRBJ1-5; the D is unclear. This CDR3 is 13 amino acids long. Trimming pared 2 bases from V and 5 bases from J, leaving 8 bases between. CDR1 is SGHKS and CDR2 is YYEKEE in the germline V gene (reference sequence). The CDR3 region is CASSFAVDQPQHF. The CDR3 DNA, read in part, is TGTGCCAGCAGCTTTGCGGTCGATCAGCCC.

Comment on this clone: The read is 3 residues too short to cover the CDR3 end, so that end is filled in from the germline J gene. The chain joins TRBV2 to TRBJ2-5; D gene ambiguous. CDR1 SNHLY and CDR2 FYNNEI come from the germline V gene. V lost 2 bases and J 0 bases, leaving 4 bases between the germline ends. The CDR3 length is 13 residues. CDR3 bases read: TGTGCCAGCAGTGAAAACTACCAAGAGACC. Its translation: CASSENYQET. The CDR3 in its entirety is CASSENYQETQYF.

As concerns this clone: The read is 3 residues too short to cover the CDR3 end, so that end is filled in from the germline J gene. V and J are TRBV4-2 and TRBJ2-5; TRBD2 agrees at 11 bases. There are 17 residues in the CDR3. Germline CDR1 and CDR2: LGHNA and YNFKEQ. Losses at the gene ends were 0 bases for V and 5 bases for J; bases not matched to a gene: 8. Incomplete CDR3 DNA: TGTGCCAGCAGCCAAGAGGGTAGCGGGAGGGCCGGTGAGACC. It specifies CASSQEGSGRAGET. The whole CDR3 protein reads CASSQEGSGRAGETQYF.

The covered CDR3 bases are TGTGCCAGCGGGACTAGCAATGAG. It is translated as CASGTSNE. The whole CDR3 protein reads CASGTSNEQFF. The chain joins TRBV2 to TRBJ2-1; 8 positions match TRBD2. The sequenced fragment ends 3 residues before the CDR3 boundary, so the rest is inferred from the germline J gene. Germline CDR1 is SNHLY and CDR2 is FYNNEI. The CDR3 consists of 11 residues. Trimming at V came to 8 bases and at J to 6 bases, leaving 0 bases not matched to a gene. The full variable domain, completed using reference TRBV2 and TRBJ2-1, is EPEVTQTPSHQVTQMGQEVILRCVPISNHLYFYWYRQILGQKVEFLVSFYNNEISEKSEIFDDQFSVERPDGSNFTLKIRSTKLEDSAMYFCASGTSNEQFFGPGTRLTVL.